A single T cell receptor (beta chain) is shown here with its context. The junction does not match germline at one end; this may be a read error. Germline V lookup: CDR1 DFQATT, CDR2 SNEGSKA (reference sequence). The CDR3 loop spans 11 amino acids. The donors, aged roughly 6 to 95, were healthy Caucasians from Russia. Isolation of PBMCs gave at least 6 million cells per sample. This specimen comes from a study of blood T cells in healthy people across ages. It was with a sample-barcoded 5' primer and a J-beta primer mix that a second PCR of roughly 7 to 12 cycles was run. Carrying 12 random nucleotides, a template-switch adaptor labeled each individual cDNA molecule. TCRdb itself ran the 5' RACE reads through MiXCR, one entry per CDR3 protein. The data hold a few hundred thousand distinct CDR3 sequences, with roughly a quarter observed a single time. This same sample was also taken into another study, of T cells of mothers and their children. As reported in that work: Regardless of relatedness, pairs show thymic selection shaping TCR recombination output in a similar manner.

This chain uses TRBV20-1 with TRBJ2-5; D ambiguous. The sequenced sample consisted of blood. The TCR originated in a boy under 10 years old in good health. CDR3 region: CSALDGLLGFF. The CDR3 DNA reads TGCAGTGCCTTAGATGGGTTGTTAGGGTTCTTC.